The rows below give T cell receptor beta chains drawn from one sample of a study of blood T cell repertoires in COVID-19. Clones were read by immunoSEQ multiplex PCR, and TCRdb kept only the in-frame ones, dropping some. Of around 300,000 clones in the sample, 70% to 90% were seen once. The sequenced sample consisted of peripheral blood. The receptors derive from a human donor in a cohort sampled during active COVID-19. Each CDR3 is given with its conserved first and last residue. D genes are given only for firm matches. Where a row states a size, it is once, few, many or the class of an expanded clone; other rows omit it.

DNA	CDR3	J	size	V	D
TGTGCCAGCAGACCTGGACAGACAAAACAAGAGACCCAGTACTTC	CASRPGQTKQETQYF	TRBJ2-5	.	TRBV7-9	.
TGTGCCAGCAGCAGGGGTACAGATACGCAGTATTTT	CASSRGTDTQYF	TRBJ2-3	.	TRBV2	.
TGTGCCACCAGTGATCTCGGCTACGAGCAGTACTTC	CATSDLGYEQYF	TRBJ2-7	.	TRBV24-1	.
TGTGCCACCAAAGGTAGAGCGGGCACTGAAGCTTTCTTT	CATKGRAGTEAFF	TRBJ1-1	.	TRBV24-1	.
TGTGCCAGCACCCCTCTAGCGTCCAATGAGCAGTTCTTC	CASTPLASNEQFF	TRBJ2-1	.	TRBV6-2/TRBV6-3	.
TGTGCCAGCTCACCAAATGGAGGGAGCAATCAGCCCCAGCATTTT	CASSPNGGSNQPQHF	TRBJ1-5	.	TRBV18	.
TGTGCCACCAGTGAGCCCGGGACAACTCAGCCCCAGCATTTT	CATSEPGTTQPQHF	TRBJ1-5	.	TRBV24-1	.
TGTGCCAGCAGCTTCGGGTCCACTGAAGCTTTCTTT	CASSFGSTEAFF	TRBJ1-1	.	TRBV7-9	.
TGTGCCAGCAGCCAAGGGAGGCTGACGACTGAAGCTTTCTTT	CASSQGRLTTEAFF	TRBJ1-1	.	TRBV4-2	.
TGTGCCAGCAGCCAACTAGGGGGCAGAGCTGAAGCTTTCTTT	CASSQLGGRAEAFF	TRBJ1-1	few	TRBV14	TRBD1
TGTGCCAGCAGATGGGGGGGGTCCTACGAGCAGTACTTC	CASRWGGSYEQYF	TRBJ2-7	.	TRBV6-5	TRBD2
TGTGCCAGCAGCTTAGTCCTCGAACGGGATGGCTACACCTTC	CASSLVLERDGYTF	TRBJ1-2	.	TRBV7-9	.
TGTGCCACCAGTGAAGGGTCTGGACTGAATTCACCCCTCCACTTT	CATSEGSGLNSPLHF	TRBJ1-6	.	TRBV24-1	.
TGTGCCAGCAGCGTAGAGGGAGGGAATCAGCCCCAGCATTTT	CASSVEGGNQPQHF	TRBJ1-5	.	TRBV9	.
TGTGCCAGCACCACTACCAGGGGGCAAAATTCACCCCTCCACTTT	CASTTTRGQNSPLHF	TRBJ1-6	.	TRBV7-9	TRBD1
TGTGCCAGCAGTACCGACAGGTATAGCAATCAGCCCCAGCATTTT	CASSTDRYSNQPQHF	TRBJ1-5	.	TRBV25-1	.
TGCGCCAGCAGCTCCGGCTACAGGGTTACTTCACCCCTCCACTTT	CASSSGYRVTSPLHF	TRBJ1-6	.	TRBV5-1	.
TGCGCCAGCACGTCGACAGGCGCCGATACGCAGTATTTT	CASTSTGADTQYF	TRBJ2-3	.	TRBV5-1	.
TGCAGCGTTGTGGGGGGGACATGGAACAATGAGCAGTTCTTC	CSVVGGTWNNEQFF	TRBJ2-1	.	TRBV29-1	.
TGTGCCAGCTCACCTGGTCGGGGGTCCAACTATGGCTACACCTTC	CASSPGRGSNYGYTF	TRBJ1-2	.	TRBV18	.
TGTGCCAGCTCATCAAACTCGGAAGAGACCCAGTACTTC	CASSSNSEETQYF	TRBJ2-5	.	TRBV18	.
TGTGCCAGCTCACCAACCTACGCTAACTATGGCTACACCTTC	CASSPTYANYGYTF	TRBJ1-2	.	TRBV18	.
TGTGCCAGCAGTGAAAAGGGTCTAGCTTCCGTCCCAGATACGCAGTATTTT	CASSEKGLASVPDTQYF	TRBJ2-3	.	TRBV6-1	.
TGTGCCAGCAGTGACGTCGCGGGGGGGTTCACAGATACGCAGTATTTT	CASSDVAGGFTDTQYF	TRBJ2-3	.	TRBV6-4	TRBD2
TGTGCCAGCAGCCCAATACAGGGGGCTATGAACACTGAAGCTTTCTTT	CASSPIQGAMNTEAFF	TRBJ1-1	once	TRBV7-9	TRBD1
TGTGCCAGCAGTCTGATTGGGGGAGGAGATACGCAGTATTTT	CASSLIGGGDTQYF	TRBJ2-3	once	TRBV6-5	.
TGTGCCAGCAGCTCGGGACTAGCGGGGGGGACGCAGGGGACAGATACGCAGTATTTT	CASSSGLAGGTQGTDTQYF	TRBJ2-3	.	TRBV5-8	TRBD2
TGTGCCACCAGTGACCCTTTGACAGGGACCCAGCATTTT	CATSDPLTGTQHF	TRBJ1-5	.	TRBV24-1	TRBD1
TGCAGCGCCACGGGGGGCGAGACTTACGAGCAGTACTTC	CSATGGETYEQYF	TRBJ2-7	.	TRBV29-1	.
TGTGCCAGCAGTTACTCGGGCAGGAACTATGGCTACACCTTC	CASSYSGRNYGYTF	TRBJ1-2	.	TRBV6-5	.
TGTGCCTGGACGGAGGCGGACCTCACAGATACGCAGTATTTT	CAWTEADLTDTQYF	TRBJ2-3	once	TRBV30	.
TGTGCCACCAGCAGGACTACCAGGGGGTCTAATGAAAAACTGTTTTTT	CATSRTTRGSNEKLFF	TRBJ1-4	.	TRBV15	TRBD1
TGCGCCAGCAGCTCCCCGGGACAGGGTATGAACACTGAAGCTTTCTTT	CASSSPGQGMNTEAFF	TRBJ1-1	.	TRBV5-1	TRBD1
TGTGCCACCAACCGCAGGGGACCAAATGAAAAACTGTTTTTT	CATNRRGPNEKLFF	TRBJ1-4	.	TRBV5-6	.
TGCATCCCGGGTCTTTCCTACGAGCAGTACTTC	CIPGLSYEQYF	TRBJ2-7	.	TRBV20-1	.
TGTGCCAGCAGGCAGGAAGCCATCTACGAGCAGTACTTC	CASRQEAIYEQYF	TRBJ2-7	few	TRBV2	.
TGTGCCAGCAGCTTAGGTCAGGGGAGGGATCAGCCCCAGCATTTT	CASSLGQGRDQPQHF	TRBJ1-5	.	TRBV7-9	.
TGTGCCAGCAGCACAGGACCGGGCGGCTACACCTTC	CASSTGPGGYTF	TRBJ1-2	.	TRBV7-9	.
TGTGCCAGCAGGGGGGCTTGGGAAAACACTGAAGCTTTCTTT	CASRGAWENTEAFF	TRBJ1-1	once	TRBV9	.
TGTGCCAGCAGCTTAGCAACAGGGGGCTGGGGAACTGAAGCTTTCTTT	CASSLATGGWGTEAFF	TRBJ1-1	once	TRBV7-9	TRBD1
TGTGCCAGCAGCCTTGCGGGACAGAACAATCAGCCCCAGCATTTT	CASSLAGQNNQPQHF	TRBJ1-5	.	TRBV4-2	TRBD1
TGTGCCAGCAGCTTAGCGGGAGACTTAGGCTCCTACGAGCAGTACTTC	CASSLAGDLGSYEQYF	TRBJ2-7	.	TRBV7-2	.